The 11 T cell receptor beta chains given below trace back to one sample, sequenced in a study of blood T cell repertoires in COVID-19 (dated by TCRdb to the early 2020s). Libraries were prepared through the immunoSEQ multiplex PCR assay. TCRdb holds this immuneACCESS table with in-frame rearrangements only. Some clones are missing; in checked studies, unresolved V genes explain under half, and the rest has no known cause. Within this sample are about 50,000 clones, with 90% of them counted one time only. The ten biggest clones cover approximately 3% of the sample. Sequenced input: peripheral blood. These receptors all come from a human donor in a cohort sampled during active COVID-19.

This clone was observed a single time. The chain carries TRBV19 and TRBJ1-2; D is perhaps TRBD1 (6 bases). The V gene's germline CDR1 is LNHDA and CDR2 SQIVND (reference sequence). This CDR3 is 16 amino acids long. Between the trimmed V and J ends, which lost 3 bases and 3 bases, there was a span of 17 bases. The CDR3 sequence: CASSIPHRERDYGYTF. The DNA of the CDR3 is TGTGCCAGTAGTATCCCTCACAGGGAACGGGACTATGGCTACACCTTC.

This clone was detected once. The CDR3 region is CATTQGAILYSNQPQHF. The CDR3 DNA reads as TGTGCCACTACACAGGGGGCAATCCTCTATAGCAATCAGCCCCAGCATTTT. The gene calls are TRBV10-3 and TRBJ1-5; TRBD1 matches at 9 bases. V dropped 10 bases and J dropped 0; count of bases not matched to a gene: 13. The length of the CDR3 is 17 residues. The germline gives CDR1 ENHRY, CDR2 SYGVKD.

V is TRBV28 and J is TRBJ1-5, with a weak D call TRBD1 (5 bases). Trimming removed 6 bases at V and 2 bases at J, with 8 bases between. Germline loops: CDR1 MDHEN, CDR2 SYDVKM. The CDR3 runs to 13 residues. The DNA of the CDR3 is TGTGCCAGCAGGTCGGGGGGCAATCAGCCCCAGCATTTT. Protein product: CASRSGGNQPQHF.

The V and J genes are TRBV11-1 and TRBJ2-1, with D possibly being TRBD2 (6 bases). V lost 7 bases and J lost 3, with 10 bases in between. This CDR3 comprises 13 residues. Germline assignment: CDR1 SGHAT and CDR2 FQDESV (reference sequence). The DNA of the CDR3 is TGTGCCAGCATGGGGGGAGTCTACAATGAGCAGTTCTTC. It yields the protein CASMGGVYNEQFF.

This clone was counted a single time. In nucleotides, the CDR3 is TGTGCCAGCTCACAACCCTCGGGACTAGCTCACGCTAGCACAGATACGCAGTATTTT. This translates into CASSQPSGLAHASTDTQYF. V and J are TRBV5-5 and TRBJ2-3; 9 nucleotides agree with TRBD2. V lost 7 bases and J lost 0; bases outside the gene matches: 18. Germline-derived CDR1 and CDR2 are SGHKS and YYEKEE (reference sequence). This CDR3 is built from 19 residues. Using reference TRBV5-5 and TRBJ2-3 for the parts outside the CDR3, the full variable domain is DAGVTQSPTHLIKTRGQQVTLRCSPISGHKSVSWYQQVLGQGPQFIFQYYEKEERGRGNFPDRFSARQFPNYSSELNVNALLLGDSALYLCASSQPSGLAHASTDTQYFGPGTRLTVL.

The chain uses TRBV7-6 and TRBJ2-5, with a weak D call TRBD1 (6 bases). CDR1 SGHVS and CDR2 FNYEAQ come from the germline V gene. Trimming cost V 2 bases and J 5 bases, with 15 bases left between them. The CDR3 consists of 15 residues. The CDR3 sequence: CASSLRGPQGETQYF. CDR3 coding DNA: TGTGCCAGCAGCTTACGGGGCCCTCAGGGGGAGACCCAGTACTTC. Full variable domain (outside the CDR3, taken from reference TRBV7-6 and TRBJ2-5): GAGVSQSPRYKVTKRGQDVALRCDPISGHVSLYWYRQALGQGPEFLTYFNYEAQQDKSGLPNDRFSAERPEGSISTLTIQRTEQRDSAMYRCASSLRGPQGETQYFGPGTRLLVL.

This sequence joins TRBV10-3 and TRBJ2-1, with TRBD1 as a possible D gene (5 bases). V was shortened by 6 bases and J by 5 bases, with 14 bases between the two germline ends. Germline V CDR1 and CDR2: ENHRY, SYGVKD. CDR3 length: 14 residues. DNA for the CDR3: TGTGCCATCAGCGGGTCTCAGGGCGACAATGAGCAGTTCTTC. Encoded protein: CAISGSQGDNEQFF.

The chain is built from TRBV6-5 and TRBJ2-7; weak D call: TRBD2 (5 bases). CDR1 is MNHEY, CDR2 SVGAGI, per germline. The CDR3 totals 14 residues. Trimming took 0 bases from V and 3 from J, leaving 9 bases between them. CDR3 sequence: CASSYSTAGYEQYF. DNA for the CDR3: TGTGCCAGCAGTTACTCGACGGCGGGCTACGAGCAGTACTTC.

The genes are TRBV4-3 and TRBJ1-5; D uncertain. The V end lost 0 bases, the J end lost 4 bases, and 7 bases lay between the germline ends. The CDR3 consists of 14 residues. Germline V gives CDR1 LGHNA, CDR2 YSLEER. The CDR3 protein is CASSQDRRNQPQHF. The DNA for the CDR3 is TGCGCCAGCAGCCAAGATCGGCGGAATCAGCCCCAGCATTTT.

The chain uses TRBV6-5 and TRBJ2-4, with TRBD1 matching over 7 bases. Germline-derived CDR1 and CDR2 are MNHEY and SVGAGI. J lost 4 bases, V lost 5 bases, and 5 bases had no gene match. The CDR3 runs 14 residues. The CDR3 sequence is CASSHRDSKNIQYF. CDR3 DNA sequence: TGTGCCAGCAGTCACCGGGACAGTAAAAACATTCAGTACTTC.

This sequence joins TRBV7-9 and TRBJ2-2; 7 bases fit TRBD2. This CDR3 is 18 amino acids long. V dropped 5 bases and J dropped 5; count of bases not matched to a gene: 17. Germline CDR1 reads SEHNR; CDR2 reads FQNEAQ (reference sequence). In DNA form, the CDR3 reads TGTGCCAGCAGCCCCAAACTAGCGACACTCGGAAATACCGGGGAGCTGTTTTTT. This sequence encodes CASSPKLATLGNTGELFF.